The 7 T cell receptor beta chains below were found in one sample sequenced in a study of blood T cell repertoires in COVID-19. Data came from immunoSEQ multiplex PCR; TCRdb stores just in-frame clones and leaves some out. The sample holds fewer than 250,000 clones, under 80% seen once. The sequenced sample consisted of peripheral blood. Source of these receptors: a woman aged 45-65 years with acute or convalescent COVID-19.

This clone was detected only a few times. The chain is built from TRBV27 and TRBJ2-7; D is uncertain. The CDR3 extends over 14 amino acids. Per germline, CDR1 MNHEY and CDR2 SMNVEV (reference sequence). Trimming took off 6 bases at V and 3 bases at J, with 15 bases between the two ends. CDR3 coding DNA: TGTGCCAGCAGGCGTGGGCCTCAGCTCTACGAGCAGTACTTC. It specifies CASRRGPQLYEQYF.

As DNA, the CDR3 is TGTGCCAGCAGCGTAGGGGCAGGGGACTATAATTCACCCCTCCACTTT. Translated: CASSVGAGDYNSPLHF. The chain links TRBV9 to TRBJ1-6; tentatively, D is TRBD1 (6 bases). Trimming took 0 bases from V and 3 from J, leaving 10 bases between them. Germline V CDR1 and CDR2: SGDLS, YYNGEE. CDR3 length: 16 amino acids.

This sequence joins TRBV7-2 and TRBJ2-3; 10 nucleotides line up with TRBD2. V shed 1 base, J shed 4 bases, and the junction held 8 bases outside the gene matches. The CDR3 consists of 17 residues. Per the germline V gene, CDR1 is SGHTA and CDR2 is FQGNSA. CDR3 nucleotides: TGTGCCAGCAGCTTAGTGGCTAGCGGGAGTAAGGCAGATACGCAGTATTTT. This translates into CASSLVASGSKADTQYF.

CDR3 sequence (DNA): TGTGCCTGGAGTGTTTCAGGACAGAACTATGGCTACACCTTC. It translates to CAWSVSGQNYGYTF. This chain joins TRBV30 and TRBJ1-2; weak D call: TRBD1 (6 bases). Germline assignment: CDR1 GTSNPN and CDR2 SVGIG (reference sequence). The V and J ends lost 0 bases and 2 bases respectively, with 10 bases between them. The CDR3 contains 14 residues.

This chain joins TRBV4-1 and TRBJ1-2; 8 positions match TRBD1. The CDR3 length is 15 residues. V dropped 0 bases and J dropped 7; count of bases not matched to a gene: 7. Germline lookup yields CDR1 MGHRA and CDR2 YSYEKL. CDR3 protein: CASSQELQGAVGYTF. The CDR3 DNA is TGCGCCAGCAGCCAAGAGCTTCAGGGGGCGGTTGGCTACACCTTC.

This clone was counted between two and nine times. The rearrangement uses TRBV25-1 and TRBJ2-1; 12 nucleotides line up with TRBD2. This CDR3 region has 16 residues. Germline CDR1 MGHDK, CDR2 SYGVNS. J was trimmed by 9 bases and V by 6 bases; bases with no gene match: 12. The CDR3 bases are TGTGCCAGCAGCTTGGGAACTAGCGGGGGGCAAGGTGAGCAGTTCTTC. This codes for CASSLGTSGGQGEQFF.

This chain uses TRBV30 with TRBJ1-3; D might be TRBD1 (5 bases). V was clipped by 2 bases and J by 5 bases, with 7 bases between them. Germline V gene data show CDR1 as GTSNPN and CDR2 as SVGIG (reference sequence). The CDR3 consists of 12 residues. CDR3 sequence reads: CAWSSGRNTIYF. The CDR3, as DNA: TGTGCCTGGAGTTCAGGGCGAAACACCATATATTTT.